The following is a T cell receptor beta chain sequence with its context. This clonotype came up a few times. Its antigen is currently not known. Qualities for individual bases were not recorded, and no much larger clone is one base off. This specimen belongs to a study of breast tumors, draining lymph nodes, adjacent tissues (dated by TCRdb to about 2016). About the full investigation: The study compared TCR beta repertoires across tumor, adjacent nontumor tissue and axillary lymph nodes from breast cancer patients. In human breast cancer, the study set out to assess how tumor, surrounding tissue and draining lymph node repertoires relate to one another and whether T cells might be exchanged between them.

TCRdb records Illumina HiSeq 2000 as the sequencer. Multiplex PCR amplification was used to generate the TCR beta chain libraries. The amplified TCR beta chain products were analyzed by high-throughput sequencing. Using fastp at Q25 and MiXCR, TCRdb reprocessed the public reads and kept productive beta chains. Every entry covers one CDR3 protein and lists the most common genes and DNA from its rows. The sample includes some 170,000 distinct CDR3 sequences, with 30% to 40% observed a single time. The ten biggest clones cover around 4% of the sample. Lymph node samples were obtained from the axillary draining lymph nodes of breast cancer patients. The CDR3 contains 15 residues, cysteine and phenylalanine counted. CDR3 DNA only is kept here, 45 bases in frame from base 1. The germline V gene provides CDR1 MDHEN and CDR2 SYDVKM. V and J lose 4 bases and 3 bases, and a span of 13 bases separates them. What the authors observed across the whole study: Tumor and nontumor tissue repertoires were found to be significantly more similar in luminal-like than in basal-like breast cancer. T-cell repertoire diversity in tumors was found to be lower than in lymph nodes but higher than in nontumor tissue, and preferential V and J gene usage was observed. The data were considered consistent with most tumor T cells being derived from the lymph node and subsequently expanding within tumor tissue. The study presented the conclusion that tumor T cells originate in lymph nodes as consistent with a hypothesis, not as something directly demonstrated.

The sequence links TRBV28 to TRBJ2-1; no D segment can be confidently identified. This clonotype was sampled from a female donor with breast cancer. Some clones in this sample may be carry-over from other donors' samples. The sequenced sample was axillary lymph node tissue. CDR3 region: CASSSEVPFYNEQFF. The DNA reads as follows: TGTGCCAGCAGTTCCGAGGTTCCTTTCTACAATGAGCAGTTCTTC.